The present TCR beta chain was sequenced within a study of blood T cells in healthy people across ages. Findings and caveats of the study: The percentage of naive T cells correlated strongly with TCR beta diversity.

Germline CDR1 and CDR2: SGHDT and YYEEEE. The CDR3 spans 15 residues. V lost 2 bases and J lost 2, with 12 bases in between. It was with a sample-barcoded 5' primer and a J-beta primer mix that a second PCR of roughly 7 to 11 cycles was run. Every individual sample yielded 2.5 million or more paired-end reads (each containing CDR3). TCRdb fed the 5' RACE reads into MiXCR, producing one record per CDR3 protein. This sample yields under 800,000 distinct CDR3 sequences, of which 20% to 25% are seen a single time; roughly 3.4% belongs to the top ten. With respect to this clonotype: Its antigen is not identified.

Sequenced material: blood. The origin of this receptor is an older man in good health. This chain joins TRBV5-6 and TRBJ2-3, with D perhaps matching TRBD2 (6 bases). The CDR3 DNA is TGTGCCAGCAGCTTCGCGGGACTCGACACAGATACGCAGTATTTT. It specifies CASSFAGLDTDTQYF.